A single sample is the source of the 23 T cell receptor beta chains below, sequenced in a study of human T cells and chemical hapten exposure (dated by TCRdb to about 2021). Receptor amplification or capture employed RACE. The sequencing machine was a NextSeq 500. TCRdb handled the public reads itself, with Q25 trimming in fastp and clone calling in MiXCR, and kept productive beta chains. A single entry per CDR3 protein holds the most common genes and DNA from its merged rows. The sample data list around 150,000 distinct CDR3 sequences, and 25% to 35% of these were observed just once. Approximately 2.3% of the sample goes to the ten largest clones. The meaning of the sample's time point label: patch test 3, about 24 weeks after DPC sensitization. Sample treatment or condition, as interpreted from the label and publication: therapeutic diphenylcyclopropenone sensitization with weekly scalp DPC. This specimen consisted of whole blood, obtained in connection with sensitization to the hapten diphenylcyclopropenone (DPC). These TCRs come from a woman under 30 with alopecia areata. Some clones in this sample may be carry-over from other donors' samples.

The chain joins TRBV25-1 to TRBJ1-2; TRBD1 agrees at 7 bases. The CDR3 spans 13 residues. J lost 4 bases, V lost 4 bases, and 3 bases had no gene match. The germline V gene encodes CDR1 MGHDK and CDR2 SYGVNS. The CDR3 region has the DNA TGTGCCAGCAGTGGACAGGGTATCTATGGCTACACCTTC. This sequence encodes CASSGQGIYGYTF.

This clonotype has just a few counts. The chain is built from TRBV6-2 or TRBV6-3 and TRBJ1-2, with D possibly matching TRBD1 (6 bases). V was cut by 5 bases and J by 13 bases, with 20 bases left in between. CDR1 is MNHEY, CDR2 SVGEGT, per germline. The CDR3 extends over 13 amino acids. CDR3 in DNA: TGTGCCAGCAGTACAGGGCGGAGTATTGACCGCACCTTC. This gives the protein CASSTGRSIDRTF.

This clonotype was seen more than once but under ten times. V usage is TRBV9 and J usage is TRBJ1-1; D gene ambiguous. Trimming took 4 bases from V and 5 from J, leaving 9 bases between them. The CDR3 runs 12 residues. Germline values: CDR1 SGDLS, CDR2 YYNGEE. CDR3 DNA sequence: TGTGCCAGCAGCAAAGGCGGGACTGAAGCTTTCTTT. Protein: CASSKGGTEAFF.

In this sample, this clonotype turned up many times. The rearrangement joins TRBV7-6 to TRBJ2-1; D is possibly TRBD2 (5 bases). Trimming removed 7 bases from V and 8 bases from J, with 12 bases in between. The CDR3 totals 12 residues. Germline assignment: CDR1 SGHVS and CDR2 FNYEAQ. The CDR3 here is CASKTGSDEQFF. CDR3 nucleotide sequence: TGTGCCAGCAAGACGGGGAGCGATGAGCAGTTCTTC.

The chain carries TRBV20-1 and TRBJ2-1, with D possibly TRBD2 on 6 matching bases. V lost 4 bases to trimming and J lost 1 base, with 8 bases between them. Germline V CDR1 and CDR2: DFQATT, SNEGSKA (reference sequence). The CDR3 runs to 13 residues. This chain's CDR3 is CSAILASYNEQFF. As DNA, the CDR3 is TGCAGTGCTATTCTAGCGTCCTACAATGAGCAGTTCTTC.

The rearrangement links TRBV7-9 to TRBJ1-2; D is possibly TRBD1 (6 bases). CDR3 length equals 17 residues. V was trimmed by 3 bases and J by 7 bases, leaving 24 bases between them. Germline loops: CDR1 SEHNR, CDR2 FQNEAQ (reference sequence). The CDR3 nucleotides read TGTGCCAGCAGCTTCTTGATTACCACGGACAGATCGTCTGGCTACACCTTC. Protein: CASSFLITTDRSSGYTF.

This sequence joins TRBV7-8 and TRBJ2-5; D might be TRBD2 (6 bases). The CDR3 covers 14 residues. Trimming left V 4 bases short and J 5 bases short, with 14 bases between. Germline V lookup: CDR1 SGHVS, CDR2 FQNEAQ. CDR3 nucleotides: TGTGCCAGCAGCTCAACTCGTCGGGAGGAGACCCAGTACTTC. Protein sequence: CASSSTRREETQYF.

This clonotype was detected a few times. The chain uses TRBV20-1 and TRBJ2-5; D is perhaps TRBD1 (7 bases). V shed 3 bases and J shed 2 bases, with 13 bases lying between them. Germline CDR1 and CDR2: DFQATT and SNEGSKA (reference sequence). This CDR3 has 14 amino acids. The CDR3 DNA reads as TGCAGTGCTAGTGGGGGGACAGAACAAGAGACCCAGTACTTC. It codes for CSASGGTEQETQYF.

V usage is TRBV27 and J usage is TRBJ2-3, with D maybe TRBD2 (5 bases). V lost 2 bases and J 4 bases, leaving 13 bases between the germline ends. The germline V gene has CDR1 MNHEY and CDR2 SMNVEV (reference sequence). The CDR3 length is 15 residues. The CDR3 protein is CASSLGGPGADTQYF. CDR3 DNA: TGTGCCAGCAGTTTAGGCGGGCCCGGGGCAGATACGCAGTATTTT.

This clonotype has only a few counts. The V call is TRBV10-3, the J call TRBJ2-2, with D possibly matching TRBD2 (7 bases). Deletions cut 10 bases from V and 6 bases from J, with 21 bases between. The V gene's germline CDR1 is ENHRY and CDR2 SYGVKD. The length of the CDR3 is 15 residues. The CDR3 loop is CATTPRGARAGELFF. DNA for the CDR3: TGTGCCACCACACCACGGGGGGCCAGGGCCGGGGAGCTGTTTTTT.

At least ten counts were recorded for this clonotype. The rearrangement uses TRBV29-1 and TRBJ2-2; the match to TRBD1 covers 7 bases. Germline CDR1 is SQVTM and CDR2 is ANQGSEA. The CDR3 extends over 14 amino acids. V lost 5 bases, J lost 2 bases, and 5 bases stayed unmatched. CDR3 region: CSVSQGLNTGELFF. The CDR3 bases are TGCAGCGTTTCACAGGGGCTCAACACCGGGGAGCTGTTTTTT.

This sequence joins TRBV20-1 and TRBJ2-7; TRBD1 aligns across 9 bases. After removal of 5 bases from V and 1 base from J, the junction contained 12 bases not matched to a gene. The CDR3 is 16 residues long. From germline, CDR1 is DFQATT and CDR2 SNEGSKA (reference sequence). CDR3 in amino acids: CSAPVKPGQGSYEQYF. The CDR3 DNA is TGCAGTGCTCCTGTAAAACCGGGACAGGGTTCCTACGAGCAGTACTTC.

On this clonotype itself: This likely comes from a read error, as the CDR3 has no conserved phenylalanine or tryptophan at its end. This chain uses TRBV6-2 or TRBV6-3 with TRBJ1-4; D gene ambiguous. The CDR3 extends over 14 amino acids. CDR1 is MNHEY and CDR2 is SVGEGT in the germline V gene. V was pared by 4 bases and J by 4 bases, with 10 bases between. The CDR3 region is CASSSHGGNEKLFL. In nucleotides, the CDR3 is TGTGCCAGCAGTTCCCACGGTGGTAATGAAAAACTGTTTTTG.

This clonotype has a count of ten or more. The genes are TRBV5-4 and TRBJ2-3, with 12 bases that match TRBD2. Germline values: CDR1 SGHNT, CDR2 YYREEE (reference sequence). V gave up 5 bases and J gave up 5 bases; unmatched junction bases: 9. CDR3 length equals 16 residues. CDR3 bases: TGTGCCAGCAGGGCCACTAGCGGGGGGCGTAAAGATACGCAGTATTTT. It translates to CASRATSGGRKDTQYF. Together with reference TRBV5-4 and TRBJ2-3, the CDR3 gives the full variable domain: ETGVTQSPTHLIKTRGQQVTLRCSSQSGHNTVSWYQQALGQGPQFIFQYYREEENGRGNFPPRFSGLQFPNYSSELNVNALELDDSALYLCASRATSGGRKDTQYFGPGTRLTVL.

This clonotype was seen a handful of times. The chain combines TRBV9 with TRBJ1-6; 9 bases are a match to TRBD1. The length of the CDR3 is 14 residues. In germline, CDR1 is SGDLS, CDR2 YYNGEE. Unmatched junction bases numbered 5, after V lost 4 bases and J lost 9 bases. DNA of the CDR3: TGTGCCAGCAGCAGGGACAGGGATATTTCACCCCTCCACTTT. Amino acid sequence: CASSRDRDISPLHF.

The chain combines TRBV2 with TRBJ2-3, with a possible D match to TRBD1 (7 bases). The CDR3 has 16 amino acids. Germline lookup yields CDR1 SNHLY and CDR2 FYNNEI. The V gene lost 5 bases and the J gene lost 5 bases, with 20 bases spanning the gap. CDR3 region: CASSNVGRGVGDTQYF. In DNA, the CDR3 is TGTGCCAGCAGTAACGTGGGCAGGGGGGTCGGAGATACGCAGTATTTT.

This clonotype appeared many times. The chain recombines TRBV7-9 with TRBJ2-5; 8 nucleotides agree with TRBD2. V was pared by 5 bases and J by 1 base, with 12 bases of the junction left unmatched. Germline lookup yields CDR1 SEHNR and CDR2 FQNEAQ (reference sequence). The CDR3 totals 17 residues. As DNA, the CDR3 is TGTGCCAGCAGCCTAACCCCTGGACTAGCAGTCCAAGAGACCCAGTACTTC. It yields the protein CASSLTPGLAVQETQYF.

This clonotype has a handful of counts. The chain employs TRBV4-3 and TRBJ1-2; no clear D. Germline V gives CDR1 LGHNA, CDR2 YSLEER. The CDR3 runs 13 residues. The V gene lost 3 bases and the J gene lost 2 bases, with 7 bases spanning the gap. The CDR3 reads CASSHHSNYGYTF. DNA of the CDR3: TGCGCCAGCAGCCATCATTCCAACTATGGCTACACCTTC.

There are a few counts of this clonotype. V is TRBV29-1 and J is TRBJ1-1; 9 bases fit TRBD1. The CDR3 spans 15 residues. Per the germline V gene, CDR1 is SQVTM and CDR2 is ANQGSEA. V gave up 6 bases and J gave up 5 bases; unmatched junction bases: 13. CDR3 bases: TGCAGCGTGAACCCCCGCGGACAGGGGAGTACTGAAGCTTTCTTT. Residues: CSVNPRGQGSTEAFF.

Many counts were recorded for this clonotype. The genes are TRBV11-2 and TRBJ2-1, with D perhaps matching TRBD1 (6 bases). This CDR3 has 13 amino acids. Trimming cost V 5 bases and J 7 bases, with 12 bases left between them. The germline gives CDR1 SGHAT, CDR2 FQNNGV. CDR3 sequence reads: CASSIRGINEQFF. CDR3 nucleotide sequence: TGTGCCAGCAGCATAAGGGGGATTAATGAGCAGTTCTTC.

The CDR3 DNA sequence: TGTGCCTCAACCGGGACTAGCGGGAGTTCCTACGAGCAGTACTTC. Translation gives CASTGTSGSSYEQYF. The chain carries TRBV7-2 and TRBJ2-7; the match to TRBD2 covers 14 bases. Germline assignment: CDR1 SGHTA and CDR2 FQGNSA. The V gene end was trimmed by 11 bases and the J gene end by 1 base; junction bases not matched to a gene: 7. The CDR3 is 15 amino acids.

This clonotype was seen a handful of times. The V call is TRBV9, the J call TRBJ2-1; 8 nucleotides agree with TRBD2. This CDR3 has 15 amino acids. CDR1 is SGDLS and CDR2 is YYNGEE in the germline V gene. The V and J ends lost 3 bases and 8 bases, in that order; junction bases with no gene match: 10. CDR3 residues: CASSGSGSWRDEQFF. In nucleotides, the CDR3 is TGTGCCAGCAGCGGGAGCGGGAGTTGGAGAGATGAGCAGTTCTTC.

The chain couples TRBV5-1 to TRBJ1-1; TRBD1 might be the D (6 bases). Germline V gene data show CDR1 as SGHRS and CDR2 as YFSETQ. The CDR3 extends over 14 amino acids. The V end lost 0 bases, the J end lost 6 bases, and 12 bases lay between the germline ends. CDR3 in amino acids: CASSLDRVIAEAFF. Here the CDR3 DNA reads TGCGCCAGCAGCTTGGACAGGGTCATCGCTGAAGCTTTCTTT.